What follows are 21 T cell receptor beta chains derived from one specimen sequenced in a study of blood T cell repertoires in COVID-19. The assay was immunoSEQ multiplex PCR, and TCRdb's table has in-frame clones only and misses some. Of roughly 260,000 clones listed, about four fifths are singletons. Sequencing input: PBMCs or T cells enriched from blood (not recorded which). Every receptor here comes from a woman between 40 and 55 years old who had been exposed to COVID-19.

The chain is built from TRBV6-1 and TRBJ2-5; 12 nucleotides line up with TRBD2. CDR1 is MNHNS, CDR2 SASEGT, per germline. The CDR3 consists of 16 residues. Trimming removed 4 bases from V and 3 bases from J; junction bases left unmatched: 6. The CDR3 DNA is TGTGCCAGCAGTGCTGGACTAGCGGGGAAAGAAGAGACCCAGTACTTC. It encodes CASSAGLAGKEETQYF.

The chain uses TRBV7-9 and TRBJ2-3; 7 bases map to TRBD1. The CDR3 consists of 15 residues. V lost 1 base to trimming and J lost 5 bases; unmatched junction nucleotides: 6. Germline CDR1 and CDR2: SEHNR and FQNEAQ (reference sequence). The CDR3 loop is CASSLVRGRLDTQYF. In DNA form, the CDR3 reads TGTGCCAGCAGCTTAGTGAGGGGGCGGCTAGATACGCAGTATTTT.

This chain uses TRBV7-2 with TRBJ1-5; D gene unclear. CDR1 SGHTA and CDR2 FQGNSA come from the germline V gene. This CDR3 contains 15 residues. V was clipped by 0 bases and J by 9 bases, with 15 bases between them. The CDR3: CASSLAPGDRGPQHF. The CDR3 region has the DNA TGTGCCAGCAGCTTAGCACCCGGGGATCGGGGGCCCCAGCATTTT.

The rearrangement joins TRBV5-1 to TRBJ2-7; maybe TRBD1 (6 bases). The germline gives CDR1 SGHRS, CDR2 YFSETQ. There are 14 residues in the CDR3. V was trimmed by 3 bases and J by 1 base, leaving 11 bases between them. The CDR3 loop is CASSYGDTSYEQYF. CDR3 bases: TGCGCCAGCAGCTATGGGGACACGTCCTACGAGCAGTACTTC.

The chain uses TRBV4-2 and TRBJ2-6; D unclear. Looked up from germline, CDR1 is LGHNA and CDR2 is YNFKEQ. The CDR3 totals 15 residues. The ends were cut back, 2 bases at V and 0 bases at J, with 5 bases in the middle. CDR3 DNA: TGTGCCAGCAGCCAAACGGGCTCTGGGGCCAACGTCCTGACTTTC. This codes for CASSQTGSGANVLTF.

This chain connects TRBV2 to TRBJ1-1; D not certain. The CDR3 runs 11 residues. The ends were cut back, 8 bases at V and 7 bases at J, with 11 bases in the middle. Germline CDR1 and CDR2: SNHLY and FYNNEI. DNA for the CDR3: TGTGCCAGCGGCAGACAACATGAAGCTTTCTTT. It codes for CASGRQHEAFF.

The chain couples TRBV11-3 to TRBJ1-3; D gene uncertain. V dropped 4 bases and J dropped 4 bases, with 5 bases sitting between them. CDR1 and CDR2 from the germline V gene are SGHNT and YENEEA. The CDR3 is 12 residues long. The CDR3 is CASSSEGNTIYF. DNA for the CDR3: TGTGCCAGCAGCTCCGAGGGAAACACCATATATTTT.

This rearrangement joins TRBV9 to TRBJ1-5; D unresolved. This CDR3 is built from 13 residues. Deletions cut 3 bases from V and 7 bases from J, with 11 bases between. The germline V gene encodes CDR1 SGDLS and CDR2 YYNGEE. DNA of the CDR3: TGTGCCAGCAGCGGAGGAGGCGGGCAGCCCCAGCATTTT. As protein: CASSGGGGQPQHF.

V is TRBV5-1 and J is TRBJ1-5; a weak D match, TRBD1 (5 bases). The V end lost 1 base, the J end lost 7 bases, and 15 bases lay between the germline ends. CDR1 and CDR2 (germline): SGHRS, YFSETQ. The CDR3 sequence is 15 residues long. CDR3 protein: CASSLSAGRGQPQHF. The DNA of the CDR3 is TGCGCCAGCAGCTTGTCGGCAGGGCGGGGGCAGCCCCAGCATTTT.

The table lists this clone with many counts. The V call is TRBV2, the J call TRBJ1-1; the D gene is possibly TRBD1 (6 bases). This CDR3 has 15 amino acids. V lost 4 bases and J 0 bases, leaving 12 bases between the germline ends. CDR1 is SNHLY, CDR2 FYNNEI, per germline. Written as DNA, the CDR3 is TGTGCCAGCAGTGCGCGACAGGTTCTGAACACTGAAGCTTTCTTT. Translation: CASSARQVLNTEAFF.

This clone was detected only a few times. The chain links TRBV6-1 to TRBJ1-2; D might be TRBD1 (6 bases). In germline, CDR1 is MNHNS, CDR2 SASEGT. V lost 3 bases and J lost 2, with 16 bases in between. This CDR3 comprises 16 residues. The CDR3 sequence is CASSDWLITGNYGYTF. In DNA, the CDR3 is TGTGCCAGCAGTGATTGGTTAATTACAGGGAACTATGGCTACACCTTC.

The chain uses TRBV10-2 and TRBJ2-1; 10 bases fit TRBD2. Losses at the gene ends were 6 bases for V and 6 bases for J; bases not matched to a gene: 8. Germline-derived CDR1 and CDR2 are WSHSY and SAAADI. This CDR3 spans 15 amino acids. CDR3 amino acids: CASRTGLATFNEQFF. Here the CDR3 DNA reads TGCGCCAGCAGGACGGGACTAGCGACCTTCAATGAGCAGTTCTTC.

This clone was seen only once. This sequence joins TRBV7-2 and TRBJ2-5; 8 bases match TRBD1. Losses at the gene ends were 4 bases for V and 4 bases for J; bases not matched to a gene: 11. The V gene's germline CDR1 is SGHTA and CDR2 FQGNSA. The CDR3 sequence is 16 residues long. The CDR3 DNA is TGTGCCAGCAGCTCGCAGGGGGCTGGGAATGGAGAGACCCAGTACTTC. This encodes CASSSQGAGNGETQYF. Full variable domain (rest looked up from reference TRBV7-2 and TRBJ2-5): GAGVSQSPSNKVTEKGKDVELRCDPISGHTALYWYRQSLGQGLEFLIYFQGNSAPDKSGLPSDRFSAERTGGSVSTLTIQRTQQEDSAVYLCASSSQGAGNGETQYFGPGTRLLVL.

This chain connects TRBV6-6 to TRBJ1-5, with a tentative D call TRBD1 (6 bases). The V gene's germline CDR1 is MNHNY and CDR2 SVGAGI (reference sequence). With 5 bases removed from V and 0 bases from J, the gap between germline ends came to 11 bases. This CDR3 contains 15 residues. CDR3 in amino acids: CASSPGAYSNQPQHF. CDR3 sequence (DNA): TGTGCCAGCAGTCCAGGGGCGTATAGCAATCAGCCCCAGCATTTT.

CDR3 coding DNA: TGTGCCAGCAGCCACGCCTTGGCGGGGGCAACCCCAGAGACCCAGTACTTC. Amino acids: CASSHALAGATPETQYF. The rearrangement joins TRBV5-4 to TRBJ2-5; maybe TRBD2 (7 bases). The CDR3 has 17 residues. V lost 4 bases and J 4 bases, leaving 23 bases between the germline ends. CDR1 and CDR2 (germline): SGHNT, YYREEE (reference sequence).

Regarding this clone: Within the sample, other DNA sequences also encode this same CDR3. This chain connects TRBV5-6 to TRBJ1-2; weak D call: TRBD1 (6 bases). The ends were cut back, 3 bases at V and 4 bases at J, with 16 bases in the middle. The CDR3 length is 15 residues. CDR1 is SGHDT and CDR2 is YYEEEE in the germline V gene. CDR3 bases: TGTGCCAGCAGCTCCTACCGAGGGGGTAGCTATGGCTACACCTTC. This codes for CASSSYRGGSYGYTF. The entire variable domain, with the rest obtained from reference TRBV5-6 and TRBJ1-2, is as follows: DAGVTQSPTHLIKTRGQQVTLRCSPKSGHDTVSWYQQALGQGPQFIFQYYEEEERQRGNFPDRFSGHQFPNYSSELNVNALLLGDSALYLCASSSYRGGSYGYTFGSGTRLTVV.

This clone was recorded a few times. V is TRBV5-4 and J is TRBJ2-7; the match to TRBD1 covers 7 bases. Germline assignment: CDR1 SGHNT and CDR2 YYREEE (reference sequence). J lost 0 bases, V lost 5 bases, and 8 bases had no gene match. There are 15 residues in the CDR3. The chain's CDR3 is CASSLGQASSYEQYF. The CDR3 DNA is TGTGCCAGCAGTCTCGGACAGGCCTCCTCCTACGAGCAGTACTTC.

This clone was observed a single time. The CDR3 DNA sequence: TGTGCCAGCTCACCCGACAGGGGTCGGGCTGAAGCTTTCTTT. Residues: CASSPDRGRAEAFF. V is TRBV18 and J is TRBJ1-1; the match to TRBD1 covers 8 bases. Unmatched junction bases numbered 6, after V lost 3 bases and J lost 6 bases. This CDR3 region has 14 residues. Per the germline V gene, CDR1 is KGHSH and CDR2 is LQKENI.

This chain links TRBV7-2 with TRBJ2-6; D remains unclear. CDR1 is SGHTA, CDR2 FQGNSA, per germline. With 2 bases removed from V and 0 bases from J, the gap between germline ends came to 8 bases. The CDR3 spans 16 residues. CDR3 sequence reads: CASSLQPGSGANVLTF. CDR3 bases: TGTGCCAGCAGCTTACAGCCGGGCTCTGGGGCCAACGTCCTGACTTTC.

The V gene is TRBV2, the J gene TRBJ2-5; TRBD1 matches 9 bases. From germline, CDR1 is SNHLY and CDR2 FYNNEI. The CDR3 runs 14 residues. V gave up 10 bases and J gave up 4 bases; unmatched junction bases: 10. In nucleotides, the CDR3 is TGTGCCACCAATCTGGGACAGGGCCGAGAGACCCAGTACTTC. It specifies CATNLGQGRETQYF.

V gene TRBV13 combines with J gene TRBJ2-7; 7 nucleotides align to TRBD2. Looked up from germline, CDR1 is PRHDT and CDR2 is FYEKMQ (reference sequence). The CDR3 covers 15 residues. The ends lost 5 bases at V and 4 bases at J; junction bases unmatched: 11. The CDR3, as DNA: TGTGCCAGCAGCCCCCTGGGGGGGGAAGGGTACGAGCAGTACTTC. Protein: CASSPLGGEGYEQYF.